This TCR beta chain was documented in a study of T-cell memory formation after mild COVID-19. Study overall: Each donor largely had its own TCR clusters.

Study results and caveats: Clones that got smaller from day 15 to 85 had even CD4/CD8, while clones growing later tipped toward CD4+.

CDR3 length equals 12 residues. Germline V gene lookup returns CDR1 LNHDA and CDR2 SQIVND (reference sequence). V lost 0 bases to trimming and J lost 1 base, with 0 bases between them. TCRdb re-derived calls from the 5' RACE reads in MiXCR, one entry per CDR3 protein. Of around 110,000 distinct CDR3 sequences in the sample, about an eighth were seen once. There are a few counts of this clonotype. Its matching antigen is unknown. The sequencing sample was made of PBMCs or a T cell subset sorted from them (not recorded which). The sequence derives from an adult woman who had mild COVID-19 (a few samples of this study predate the infection). Cell type and time point are not known. The chain employs TRBV19 and TRBJ2-5; D unresolved. The CDR3 coding sequence is TGTGCCAGTAGTATAGACCAAGAGACCCAGTACTTC. It specifies CASSIDQETQYF.